Presented here are 28 T cell receptor beta chains from one specimen sequenced in a study of blood T cell repertoires in COVID-19. Sequencing used immunoSEQ multiplex PCR; TCRdb keeps in-frame clones, though not all of them. The table lists fewer than 300,000 clones, about 89% of them singletons, with approximately 9.5% in the top ten. The sequencing input was PBMCs or T cells enriched from blood (not recorded which). These receptors were collected from a man aged 40-50 years who had recovered from COVID-19.

The chain links TRBV18 to TRBJ2-2; a possible D gene is TRBD1 (5 bases). The ends were cut back, 2 bases at V and 4 bases at J, with 14 bases in the middle. Germline V gene lookup returns CDR1 KGHSH and CDR2 LQKENI. The CDR3 is 16 amino acids. This CDR3 is CASSPLGALSTGELFF. The CDR3 DNA is TGTGCCAGCTCACCATTAGGGGCTTTGAGCACCGGGGAGCTGTTTTTT.

The CDR3 coding sequence is TGTGCCAGCAGCTTAGGTCCTTCCTCCTACGAGCAGTACTTC. Protein: CASSLGPSSYEQYF. V usage is TRBV11-2 and J usage is TRBJ2-7; D unclear. This CDR3 contains 14 residues. Trimming took off 1 base at V and 0 bases at J, with 7 bases between the two ends. Per germline, CDR1 SGHAT and CDR2 FQNNGV.

The V call is TRBV19, the J call TRBJ1-1; D might be TRBD1 (5 bases). The CDR3 covers 19 residues. Germline V gene lookup returns CDR1 LNHDA and CDR2 SQIVND (reference sequence). V gave up 6 bases and J gave up 4 bases, with 30 bases separating them. The CDR3 sequence is CASRDPVLGAGPLSTEAFF. Written as DNA, the CDR3 is TGTGCCAGTAGGGACCCCGTCCTTGGGGCAGGGCCCCTGAGCACTGAAGCTTTCTTT.

This clone was detected only once. The CDR3 region is CASSSGTSGGSQETQYF. CDR3 DNA: TGTGCCAGCAGTTCCGGGACTAGCGGGGGCAGCCAAGAGACCCAGTACTTC. This chain links TRBV5-4 with TRBJ2-5, with 14 bases aligning to TRBD2. The CDR3 extends over 17 amino acids. After removal of 5 bases from V and 1 base from J, the junction contained 7 bases not matched to a gene. Per germline, CDR1 SGHNT and CDR2 YYREEE (reference sequence).

The chain carries TRBV24-1 and TRBJ2-1, with TRBD1 matching 10 bases. Trimming cost V 5 bases and J 2 bases; bases outside gene matches: 8. CDR1 KGHDR and CDR2 SFDVKD come from the germline V gene. The CDR3 is 17 amino acids. CDR3 in DNA: TGTGCCACCAGTGCCGAGGGACAGGGGATCCCCTACAATGAGCAGTTCTTC. It specifies CATSAEGQGIPYNEQFF.

This clone has just one count. The sample contains more than one DNA sequence encoding this CDR3. The rearrangement joins TRBV11-2 to TRBJ2-7; D is uncertain. The CDR3 loop spans 11 amino acids. Germline CDR1 is SGHAT and CDR2 is FQNNGV. Trimming took 1 base from V and 6 from J, leaving 4 bases between them. The CDR3 DNA is TGTGCCAGCAGCTTAGTGAGCGAGCAGTACTTC. Its protein product is CASSLVSEQYF.

The rearrangement uses TRBV11-3 and TRBJ2-1, with TRBD1 matching 10 bases. The CDR3 spans 15 residues. CDR1 is SGHNT, CDR2 YENEEA, per germline. The V and J ends lost 5 bases and 6 bases, in that order; junction bases with no gene match: 7. The CDR3 DNA reads TGTGCCAGCAGCCCAGGACAGGGGGATGGCAATGAGCAGTTCTTC. Translating it yields CASSPGQGDGNEQFF.

V usage is TRBV5-6 and J usage is TRBJ2-1; D is perhaps TRBD1 (6 bases). Per germline, CDR1 SGHDT and CDR2 YYEEEE. Trimming shortened V by 1 base and J by 7 bases, and 12 bases separated the two germline ends. This CDR3 is 14 amino acids long. The CDR3 here is CASSLWGRKNEQFF. In nucleotides, the CDR3 is TGTGCCAGCAGCTTGTGGGGGCGCAAGAATGAGCAGTTCTTC.

The rearrangement uses TRBV19 and TRBJ1-4; 8 nucleotides line up with TRBD1. CDR1 and CDR2 (germline): LNHDA, SQIVND (reference sequence). CDR3 length equals 17 residues. After removal of 2 bases from V and 0 bases from J, the junction contained 5 bases not matched to a gene. CDR3 sequence: CASSIQGAAPTNEKLFF. CDR3 nucleotide sequence: TGTGCCAGTAGTATACAGGGGGCCGCACCAACTAATGAAAAACTGTTTTTT.

The chain joins TRBV4-3 to TRBJ2-7; D uncertain. V lost 1 base and J lost 1, with 11 bases in between. The CDR3 spans 15 residues. CDR1 is LGHNA and CDR2 is YSLEER in the germline V gene. The CDR3 here is CASSQGALKSYEQYF. CDR3 nucleotides: TGCGCCAGCAGCCAAGGCGCACTGAAGTCCTACGAGCAGTACTTC.

The rearrangement uses TRBV18 and TRBJ1-5; D is possibly TRBD1 (5 bases). The CDR3 is 16 residues long. Germline V gene sequence: CDR1 KGHSH, CDR2 LQKENI. The V end lost 3 bases, the J end lost 0 bases, and 12 bases lay between the germline ends. CDR3 sequence reads: CASSPSGFDSNQPQHF. In nucleotides, the CDR3 is TGTGCCAGCTCACCCTCAGGGTTCGATAGCAATCAGCCCCAGCATTTT.

The rearrangement uses TRBV28 and TRBJ1-5, with 8 bases identical to TRBD1. Germline CDR1 MDHEN, CDR2 SYDVKM. The CDR3 runs to 16 residues. J lost 4 bases, V lost 4 bases, and 9 bases had no gene match. This CDR3 is CASSSPGRTGNQPQHF. CDR3 DNA: TGTGCCAGCAGTTCCCCGGGGAGGACAGGGAATCAGCCCCAGCATTTT.

The CDR3 coding sequence is TGTGCCATCAGTGGACTAGCGGAAGCTAGCACAGATACGCAGTATTTT. This sequence encodes CAISGLAEASTDTQYF. The gene calls are TRBV10-3 and TRBJ2-3; TRBD2 aligns across 9 bases. Germline values: CDR1 ENHRY, CDR2 SYGVKD. The V gene end was trimmed by 4 bases and the J gene end by 0 bases; junction bases not matched to a gene: 5. The CDR3 is made up of 16 amino acids.

Written as DNA, the CDR3 is TGTGCCAGCAGCCCCCAGCTGAGCGGTAATGAGCAGTTCTTC. Its translation: CASSPQLSGNEQFF. V is TRBV7-3 and J is TRBJ2-1, with D perhaps matching TRBD2 (5 bases). CDR1 is SGHTA and CDR2 is FQGTGA in the germline V gene. The ends were cut back, 5 bases at V and 7 bases at J, with 15 bases in the middle. The CDR3 sequence is 14 residues long.

The V call is TRBV11-1, the J call TRBJ2-4, with 7 bases matching TRBD1. Germline CDR1 is SGHAT and CDR2 is FQDESV (reference sequence). CDR3 length: 15 amino acids. J gave up 7 bases and V 1 base, and 7 bases lay outside the gene matches. The CDR3 spells CASSLDDRDVNIQYF. As DNA, the CDR3 is TGTGCCAGCAGCTTAGACGACAGGGATGTGAACATTCAGTACTTC. Together with reference TRBV11-1 and TRBJ2-4, the CDR3 gives the full variable domain: EAEVAQSPRYKITEKSQAVAFWCDPISGHATLYWYRQILGQGPELLVQFQDESVVDDSQLPKDRFSAERLKGVDSTLKIQPAELGDSAMYLCASSLDDRDVNIQYFGAGTRLSVL.

The chain recombines TRBV4-2 with TRBJ1-3; no clear D. V lost 1 base and J 1 base, leaving 11 bases between the germline ends. This CDR3 is 16 amino acids long. Germline V gives CDR1 LGHNA, CDR2 YNFKEQ. CDR3: CASSQAPPQSGNTIYF. Written as DNA, the CDR3 is TGTGCCAGCAGCCAAGCCCCCCCCCAATCTGGAAACACCATATATTTT.

CDR3 bases: TGTGCCAGTAGGAAATCAGGGTTTAGTGGTGAAAAACTGTTTTTT. Amino acids: CASRKSGFSGEKLFF. The V and J genes are TRBV19 and TRBJ1-4, with D maybe TRBD1 (5 bases). V lost 6 bases, J lost 7 bases, and 18 bases lay in between. The CDR3 covers 15 residues. Germline CDR1 is LNHDA and CDR2 is SQIVND (reference sequence).

Comment on this clone: Other DNA sequences in the same sample also yield this CDR3. The V and J genes are TRBV29-1 and TRBJ1-5; D is unclear. Germline V lookup: CDR1 SQVTM, CDR2 ANQGSEA. V lost 4 bases and J 7 bases, leaving 11 bases between the germline ends. The CDR3 contains 12 residues. CDR3 bases: TGCAGCGTTGCCGAGATCAACCAGCCCCAGCATTTT. Translated: CSVAEINQPQHF.

The chain recombines TRBV14 with TRBJ2-3; tentatively, D is TRBD1 (6 bases). The germline CDR1 and CDR2 sequences are SGHDN and FVKESK. The CDR3 has 15 residues. Trimming took 4 bases from V and 0 from J, leaving 11 bases between them. CDR3 DNA: TGTGCCAGCAGCCGACAGGTTACTAGCACAGATACGCAGTATTTT. The encoded protein is CASSRQVTSTDTQYF.

The chain recombines TRBV5-4 with TRBJ1-2; tentative D call: TRBD1 (5 bases). The V and J ends lost 0 bases and 6 bases respectively, with 18 bases between them. Germline values: CDR1 SGHNT, CDR2 YYREEE (reference sequence). The CDR3 is made up of 16 amino acids. CDR3 sequence (DNA): TGTGCCAGCAGCTTGGTGCCAGGGTTCGGGCGTCATGGCTACACCTTC. This codes for CASSLVPGFGRHGYTF.

Here the CDR3 reads CASRRGQGAYGYTF. As DNA, the CDR3 is TGTGCCAGCAGAAGGGGACAGGGGGCTTATGGCTACACCTTC. The chain employs TRBV6-5 and TRBJ1-2, with 12 positions matching TRBD1. Germline V gene lookup returns CDR1 MNHEY and CDR2 SVGAGI. Germline trimming cut 6 bases from V and 5 bases from J; bases unmatched to any gene: 4. CDR3 length: 14 amino acids.

This clone was recorded once. V is TRBV10-3 and J is TRBJ2-3, with 8 bases aligning to TRBD2. The CDR3 runs 15 residues. CDR1 and CDR2 from the germline V gene are ENHRY and SYGVKD. With 9 bases clipped from V and 0 bases from J, the junction kept 8 bases outside the gene matches. The CDR3 loop reads CAIRGGEYSTDTQYF. The CDR3 DNA sequence: TGTGCCATTCGGGGGGGAGAATATAGCACAGATACGCAGTATTTT.

The V gene is TRBV4-3, the J gene TRBJ2-1, with D possibly TRBD2 on 7 matching bases. The germline CDR1 and CDR2 sequences are LGHNA and YSLEER. V was trimmed by 5 bases and J by 4 bases, leaving 18 bases between them. CDR3 length equals 16 residues. The CDR3 region is CASSWGASGTYNEQFF. As DNA, the CDR3 is TGCGCCAGCAGCTGGGGGGCTAGCGGAACTTACAATGAGCAGTTCTTC.

The rearrangement joins TRBV19 to TRBJ1-6, with D perhaps matching TRBD1 (6 bases). The germline V and J ends were trimmed by 7 bases and 10 bases, with 14 bases remaining between them. The CDR3 spans 13 residues. Germline CDR1 reads LNHDA; CDR2 reads SQIVND (reference sequence). The CDR3 loop reads CASTRGLGSPLHF. As DNA, the CDR3 is TGTGCCAGTACCAGGGGACTAGGGTCACCCCTCCACTTT.

The chain couples TRBV5-1 to TRBJ2-2; the D gene is possibly TRBD2 (5 bases). CDR3 length equals 15 residues. Germline-derived CDR1 and CDR2 are SGHRS and YFSETQ. Trimming took off 0 bases at V and 3 bases at J, with 9 bases between the two ends. DNA of the CDR3: TGCGCCAGCAGCTTGGAAGGGAGTGACACCGGGGAGCTGTTTTTT. Its protein product is CASSLEGSDTGELFF.

V is TRBV14 and J is TRBJ1-1; TRBD1 aligns across 7 bases. The CDR3 has 13 residues. In germline, CDR1 is SGHDN, CDR2 FVKESK. V shed 0 bases, J shed 7 bases, and the junction held 2 bases outside the gene matches. The CDR3 spells CASSQDQGGEAFF. The DNA for the CDR3 is TGTGCCAGCAGCCAAGATCAGGGGGGTGAAGCTTTCTTT.

The J gene is TRBJ1-1, the V gene TRBV19; 8 bases line up with TRBD1. Germline assignment: CDR1 LNHDA and CDR2 SQIVND (reference sequence). Unmatched junction bases numbered 14, after V lost 3 bases and J lost 2 bases. CDR3 length: 18 amino acids. CDR3 residues: CASSIISPAGQGNTEAFF. The CDR3, as DNA: TGTGCCAGTAGTATTATTTCTCCCGCAGGACAGGGAAACACTGAAGCTTTCTTT.

The V call is TRBV7-7, the J call TRBJ2-1; TRBD2 matches 10 bases. Germline CDR1 and CDR2: SSHAT and FNYEAQ (reference sequence). V lost 5 bases, J lost 7 bases, and 8 bases stayed unmatched. This CDR3 is built from 15 residues. The CDR3 reads CASSPGTSAVNEQFF. CDR3 bases: TGTGCCAGCAGCCCCGGGACTAGCGCCGTGAATGAGCAGTTCTTC. Complete variable domain (other parts from reference TRBV7-7 and TRBJ2-1): GAGVSQSPRYKVTKRGQDVTLRCDPISSHATLYWYQQALGQGPEFLTYFNYEAQPDKSGLPSDRFSAERPEGSISTLTIQRTEQRDSAMYRCASSPGTSAVNEQFFGPGTRLTVL.